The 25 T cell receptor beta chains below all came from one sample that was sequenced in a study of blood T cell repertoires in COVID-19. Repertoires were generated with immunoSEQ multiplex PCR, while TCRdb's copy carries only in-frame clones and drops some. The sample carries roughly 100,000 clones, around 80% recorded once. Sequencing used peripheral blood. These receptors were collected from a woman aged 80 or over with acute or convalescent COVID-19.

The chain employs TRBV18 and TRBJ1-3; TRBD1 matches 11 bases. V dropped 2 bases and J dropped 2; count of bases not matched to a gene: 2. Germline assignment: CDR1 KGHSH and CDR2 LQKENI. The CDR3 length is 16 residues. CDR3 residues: CASSPAGQGAGNTIYF. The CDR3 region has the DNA TGTGCCAGCTCACCAGCGGGACAGGGGGCTGGAAACACCATATATTTT.

CDR3 sequence reads: CASSVGGRVTTDTQYF. The CDR3 bases are TGTGCCAGCAGCGTAGGCGGGAGGGTAACCACAGATACGCAGTATTTT. This sequence joins TRBV9 and TRBJ2-3; 9 nucleotides align to TRBD2. The ends lost 0 bases at V and 2 bases at J; junction bases unmatched: 4. This CDR3 has 16 amino acids. CDR1 is SGDLS, CDR2 YYNGEE, per germline.

CDR3 sequence: CAISDRDRGLKTQYF. The CDR3 DNA reads as TGTGCCATCAGTGACCGGGACAGGGGGCTGAAGACCCAGTACTTC. The V and J genes are TRBV10-3 and TRBJ2-5; TRBD1 matches 12 bases. Germline loops: CDR1 ENHRY, CDR2 SYGVKD. CDR3 length: 15 residues. After removal of 3 bases from V and 6 bases from J, the junction contained 5 bases not matched to a gene.

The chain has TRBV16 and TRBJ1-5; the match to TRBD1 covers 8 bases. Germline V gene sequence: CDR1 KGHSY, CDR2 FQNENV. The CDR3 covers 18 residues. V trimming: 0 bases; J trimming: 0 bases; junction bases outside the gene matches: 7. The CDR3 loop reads CASSQSGRGPFSNQPQHF. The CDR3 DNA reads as TGTGCCAGCAGCCAATCCGGCAGGGGGCCCTTTAGCAATCAGCCCCAGCATTTT.

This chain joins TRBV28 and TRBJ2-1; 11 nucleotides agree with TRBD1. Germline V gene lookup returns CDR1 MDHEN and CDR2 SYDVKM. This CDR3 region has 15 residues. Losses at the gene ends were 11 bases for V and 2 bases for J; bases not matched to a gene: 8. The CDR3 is CASTGGQGAYNEQFF. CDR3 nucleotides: TGTGCCTCTACCGGGGGACAGGGGGCCTACAATGAGCAGTTCTTC. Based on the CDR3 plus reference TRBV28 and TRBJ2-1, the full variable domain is DVKVTQSSRYLVKRTGEKVFLECVQDMDHENMFWYRQDPGLGLRLIYFSYDVKMKEKGDIPEGYSVSREKKERFSLILESASTNQTSMYLCASTGGQGAYNEQFFGPGTRLTVL.

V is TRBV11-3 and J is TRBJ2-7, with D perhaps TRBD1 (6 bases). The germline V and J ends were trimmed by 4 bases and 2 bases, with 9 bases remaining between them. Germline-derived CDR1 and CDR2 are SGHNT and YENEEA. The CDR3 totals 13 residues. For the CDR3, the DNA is TGTGCCAGCAGCTCCCGGACAGCCTACGAGCAGTACGTC. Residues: CASSSRTAYEQYV.

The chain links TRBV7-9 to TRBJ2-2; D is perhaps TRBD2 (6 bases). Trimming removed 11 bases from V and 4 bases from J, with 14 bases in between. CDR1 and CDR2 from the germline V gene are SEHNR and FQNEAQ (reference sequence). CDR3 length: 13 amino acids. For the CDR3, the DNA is TGTGCCCCGCGGGGAGACCCCACCGGGGAGCTGTTTTTT. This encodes CAPRGDPTGELFF.

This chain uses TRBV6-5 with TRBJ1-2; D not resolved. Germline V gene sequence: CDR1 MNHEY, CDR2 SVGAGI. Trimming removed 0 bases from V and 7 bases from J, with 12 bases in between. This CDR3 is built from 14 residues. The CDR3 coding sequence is TGTGCCAGCAGTTACTCGAGGGAGGGAACTGGCTACACCTTC. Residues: CASSYSREGTGYTF.

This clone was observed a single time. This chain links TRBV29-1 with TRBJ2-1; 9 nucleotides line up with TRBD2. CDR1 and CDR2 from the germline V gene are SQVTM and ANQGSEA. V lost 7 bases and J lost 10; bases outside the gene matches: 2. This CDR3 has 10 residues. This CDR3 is CSGGTSEQFF. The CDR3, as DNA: TGCAGCGGAGGGACTAGCGAGCAGTTCTTC.

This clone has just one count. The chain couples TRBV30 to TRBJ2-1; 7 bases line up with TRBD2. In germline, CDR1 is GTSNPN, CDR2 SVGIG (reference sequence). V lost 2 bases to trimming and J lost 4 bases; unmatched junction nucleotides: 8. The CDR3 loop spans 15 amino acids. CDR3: CAWSRPSGNYNEQFF. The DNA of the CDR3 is TGTGCCTGGAGTCGGCCTAGCGGAAATTACAATGAGCAGTTCTTC.

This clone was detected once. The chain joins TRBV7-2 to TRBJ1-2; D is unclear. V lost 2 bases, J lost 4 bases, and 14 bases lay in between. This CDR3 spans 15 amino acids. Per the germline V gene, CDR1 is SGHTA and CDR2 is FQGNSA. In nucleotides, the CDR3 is TGTGCCAGCAGCTTAATTGGCGAAAGAGGCTATGGCTACACCTTC. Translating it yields CASSLIGERGYGYTF.

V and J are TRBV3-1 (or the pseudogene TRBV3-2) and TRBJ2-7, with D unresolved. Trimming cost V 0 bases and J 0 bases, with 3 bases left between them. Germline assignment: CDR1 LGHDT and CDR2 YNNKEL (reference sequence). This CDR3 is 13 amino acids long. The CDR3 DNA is TGTGCCAGCAGCCAAGATAGCTCCTACGAGCAGTACTTC. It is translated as CASSQDSSYEQYF.

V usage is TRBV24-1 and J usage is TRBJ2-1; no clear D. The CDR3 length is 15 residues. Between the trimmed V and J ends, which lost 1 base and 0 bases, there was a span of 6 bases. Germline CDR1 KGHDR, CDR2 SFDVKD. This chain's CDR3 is CATSDLRSSYNEQFF. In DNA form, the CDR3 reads TGTGCCACCAGTGATTTAAGGAGCTCCTACAATGAGCAGTTCTTC.

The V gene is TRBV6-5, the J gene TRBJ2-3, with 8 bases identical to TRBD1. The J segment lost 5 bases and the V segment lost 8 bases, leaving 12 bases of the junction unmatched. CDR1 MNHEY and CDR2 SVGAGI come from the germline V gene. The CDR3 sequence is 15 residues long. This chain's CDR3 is CASSYQGARVDTQYF. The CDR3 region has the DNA TGTGCCAGCTCATATCAGGGGGCTAGGGTAGATACGCAGTATTTT.

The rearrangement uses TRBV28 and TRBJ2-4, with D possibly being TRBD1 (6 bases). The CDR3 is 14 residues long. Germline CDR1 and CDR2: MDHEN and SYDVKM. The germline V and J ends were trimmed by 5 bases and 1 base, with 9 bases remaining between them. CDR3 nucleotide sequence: TGTGCCAGCAGTCTGCAGGGGGCCAAAAACATTCAGTACTTC. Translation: CASSLQGAKNIQYF.

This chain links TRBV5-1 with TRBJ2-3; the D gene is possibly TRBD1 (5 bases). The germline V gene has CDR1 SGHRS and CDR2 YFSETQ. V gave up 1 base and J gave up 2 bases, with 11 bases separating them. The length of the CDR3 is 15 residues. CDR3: CASSLYRTNTDTQYF. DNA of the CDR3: TGCGCCAGCAGCTTGTACAGGACAAACACAGATACGCAGTATTTT.

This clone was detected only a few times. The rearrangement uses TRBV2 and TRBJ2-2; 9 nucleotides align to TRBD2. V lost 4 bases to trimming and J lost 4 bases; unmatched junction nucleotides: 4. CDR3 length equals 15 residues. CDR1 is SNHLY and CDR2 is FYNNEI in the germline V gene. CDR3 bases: TGTGCCAGCAGTGGTCTAGCGGGAAGCACCGGGGAGCTGTTTTTT. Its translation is CASSGLAGSTGELFF.

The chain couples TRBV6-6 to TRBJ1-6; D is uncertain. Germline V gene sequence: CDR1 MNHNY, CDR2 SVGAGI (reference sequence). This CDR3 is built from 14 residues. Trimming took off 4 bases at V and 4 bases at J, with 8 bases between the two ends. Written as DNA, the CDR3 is TGTGCCAGCAGTTTGCAGAATTATAATTCACCCCTCCACTTT. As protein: CASSLQNYNSPLHF.

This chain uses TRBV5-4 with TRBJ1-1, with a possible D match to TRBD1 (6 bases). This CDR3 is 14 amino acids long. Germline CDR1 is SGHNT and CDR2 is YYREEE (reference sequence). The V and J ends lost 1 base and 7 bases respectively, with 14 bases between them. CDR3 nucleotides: TGTGCCAGCAGCTTGCTGGGGGCGGCCAATGAAGCTTTCTTT. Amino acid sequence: CASSLLGAANEAFF.

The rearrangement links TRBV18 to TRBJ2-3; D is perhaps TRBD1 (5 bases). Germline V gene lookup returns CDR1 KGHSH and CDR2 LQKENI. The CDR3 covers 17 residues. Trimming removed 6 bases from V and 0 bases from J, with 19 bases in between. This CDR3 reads CASSPILGQGSTDTQYF. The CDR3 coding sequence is TGTGCCAGCTCCCCTATCTTGGGGCAGGGTAGCACAGATACGCAGTATTTT.

CDR3 in DNA: TGCAGCGTTCGCTTAGGACAGTGGGATTCACCCCTCCACTTT. The encoded protein is CSVRLGQWDSPLHF. The chain links TRBV29-1 to TRBJ1-6; D perhaps matches TRBD1 (6 bases). This CDR3 has 14 amino acids. Germline-derived CDR1 and CDR2 are SQVTM and ANQGSEA. V lost 5 bases and J lost 8, with 16 bases in between.

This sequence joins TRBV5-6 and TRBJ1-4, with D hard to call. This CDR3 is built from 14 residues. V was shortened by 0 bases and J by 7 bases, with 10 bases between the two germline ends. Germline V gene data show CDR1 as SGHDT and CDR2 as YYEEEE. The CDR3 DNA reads TGTGCCAGCAGCTTGGGGCAGGTTGGTGAAAAACTGTTTTTT. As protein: CASSLGQVGEKLFF.

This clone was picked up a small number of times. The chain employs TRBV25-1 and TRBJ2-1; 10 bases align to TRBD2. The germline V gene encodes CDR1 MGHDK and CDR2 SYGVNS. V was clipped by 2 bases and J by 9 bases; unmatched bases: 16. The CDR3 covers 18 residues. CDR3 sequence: CASSEPDSGRHFGGEQFF. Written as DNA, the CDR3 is TGTGCCAGCAGTGAACCGGATAGCGGGAGGCATTTCGGGGGTGAGCAGTTCTTC.

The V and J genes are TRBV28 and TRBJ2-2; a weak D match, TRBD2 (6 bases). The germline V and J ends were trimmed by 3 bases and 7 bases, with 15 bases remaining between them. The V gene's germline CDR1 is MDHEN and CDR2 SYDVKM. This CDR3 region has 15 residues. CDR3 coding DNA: TGTGCCAGCAGTTTGGGGGGAGTCGGGGACGGGGAGCTGTTTTTT. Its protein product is CASSLGGVGDGELFF. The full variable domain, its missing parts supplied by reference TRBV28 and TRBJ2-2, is DVKVTQSSRYLVKRTGEKVFLECVQDMDHENMFWYRQDPGLGLRLIYFSYDVKMKEKGDIPEGYSVSREKKERFSLILESASTNQTSMYLCASSLGGVGDGELFFGEGSRLTVL.

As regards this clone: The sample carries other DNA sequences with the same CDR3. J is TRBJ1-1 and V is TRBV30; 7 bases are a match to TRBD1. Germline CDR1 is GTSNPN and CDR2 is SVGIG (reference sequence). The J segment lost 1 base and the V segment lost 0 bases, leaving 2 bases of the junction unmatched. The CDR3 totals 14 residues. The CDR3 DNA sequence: TGTGCCTGGAGTGTAGGGGGCTCGAACACTGAAGCTTTCTTT. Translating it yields CAWSVGGSNTEAFF. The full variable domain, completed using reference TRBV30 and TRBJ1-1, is SQTIHQWPATLVQPVGSPLSLECTVEGTSNPNLYWYRQAAGRGLQLLFYSVGIGQISSEVPQNLSASRPQDRQFILSSKKLLLSDSGFYLCAWSVGGSNTEAFFGQGTRLTVV.